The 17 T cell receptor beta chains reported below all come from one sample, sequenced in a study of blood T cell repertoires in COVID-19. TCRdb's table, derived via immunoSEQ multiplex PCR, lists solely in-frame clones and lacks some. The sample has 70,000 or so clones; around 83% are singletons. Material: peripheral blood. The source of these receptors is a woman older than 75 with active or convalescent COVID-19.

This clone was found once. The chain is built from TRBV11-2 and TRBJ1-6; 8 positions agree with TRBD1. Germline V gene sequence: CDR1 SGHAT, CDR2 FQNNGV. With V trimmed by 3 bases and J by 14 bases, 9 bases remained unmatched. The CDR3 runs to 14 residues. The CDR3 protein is CASSFAQGASSLHF. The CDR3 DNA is TGTGCCAGCAGCTTCGCTCAGGGGGCATCATCCCTCCACTTT.

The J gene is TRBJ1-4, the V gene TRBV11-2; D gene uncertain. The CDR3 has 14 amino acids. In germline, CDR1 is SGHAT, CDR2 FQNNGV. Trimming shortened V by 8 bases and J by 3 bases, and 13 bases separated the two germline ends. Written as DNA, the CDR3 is TGTGCCAGCGGGCCTGGTTTTTCTAATGAAAAACTGTTTTTT. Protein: CASGPGFSNEKLFF.

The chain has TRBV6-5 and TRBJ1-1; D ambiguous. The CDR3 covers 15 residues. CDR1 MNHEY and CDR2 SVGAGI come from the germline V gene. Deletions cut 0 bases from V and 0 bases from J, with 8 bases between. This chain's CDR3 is CASSYSRGMNTEAFF. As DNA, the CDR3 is TGTGCCAGCAGTTACTCGCGGGGTATGAACACTGAAGCTTTCTTT.

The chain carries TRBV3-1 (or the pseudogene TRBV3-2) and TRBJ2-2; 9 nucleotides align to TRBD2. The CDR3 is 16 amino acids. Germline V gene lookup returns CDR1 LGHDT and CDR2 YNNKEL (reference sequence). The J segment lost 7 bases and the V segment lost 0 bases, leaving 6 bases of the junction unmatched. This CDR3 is CASSQDLGLAGGELFF. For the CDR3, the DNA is TGTGCCAGCAGCCAAGATCTGGGACTAGCTGGCGGGGAGCTGTTTTTT.

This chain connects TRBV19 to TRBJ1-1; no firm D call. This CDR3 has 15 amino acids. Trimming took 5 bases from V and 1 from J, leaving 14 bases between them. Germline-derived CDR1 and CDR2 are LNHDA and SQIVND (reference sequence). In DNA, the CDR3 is TGTGCCAGTAGTGCCATGGGCAGACAGAACACTGAAGCTTTCTTT. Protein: CASSAMGRQNTEAFF.

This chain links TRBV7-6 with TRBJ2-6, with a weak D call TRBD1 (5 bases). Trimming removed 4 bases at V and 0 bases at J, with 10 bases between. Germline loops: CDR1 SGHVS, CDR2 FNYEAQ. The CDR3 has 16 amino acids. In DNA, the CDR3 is TGTGCCAGCAGCTCTTTGGGGCTCTCTGGGGCCAACGTCCTGACTTTC. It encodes CASSSLGLSGANVLTF.

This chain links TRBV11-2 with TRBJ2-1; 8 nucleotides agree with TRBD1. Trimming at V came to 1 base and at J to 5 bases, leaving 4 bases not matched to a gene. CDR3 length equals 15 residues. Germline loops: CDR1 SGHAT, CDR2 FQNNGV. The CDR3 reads CASSLGTGKNNEQFF. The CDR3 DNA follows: TGTGCCAGCAGCTTAGGGACAGGGAAAAACAATGAGCAGTTCTTC.

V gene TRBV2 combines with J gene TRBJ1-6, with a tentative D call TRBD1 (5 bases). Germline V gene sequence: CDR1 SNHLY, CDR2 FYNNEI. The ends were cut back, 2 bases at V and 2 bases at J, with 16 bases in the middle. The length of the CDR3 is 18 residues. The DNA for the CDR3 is TGTGCCAGCAGTGAAAGGACATCAACCCGAGCCTATAATTCACCCCTCCACTTT. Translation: CASSERTSTRAYNSPLHF.

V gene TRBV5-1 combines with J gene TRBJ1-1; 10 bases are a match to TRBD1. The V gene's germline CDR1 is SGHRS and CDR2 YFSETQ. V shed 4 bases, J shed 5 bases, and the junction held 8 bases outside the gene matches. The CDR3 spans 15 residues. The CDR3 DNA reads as TGCGCCAGCAGCCAACTGACAGGGGGCCGTACTGAAGCTTTCTTT. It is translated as CASSQLTGGRTEAFF.

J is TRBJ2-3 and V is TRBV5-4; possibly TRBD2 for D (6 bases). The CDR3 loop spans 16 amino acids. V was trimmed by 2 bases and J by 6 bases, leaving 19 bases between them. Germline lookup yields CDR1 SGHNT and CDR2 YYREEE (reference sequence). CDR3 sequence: CASSLKLAPTRDTQYF. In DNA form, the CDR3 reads TGTGCCAGCAGCTTAAAGCTAGCGCCAACCCGCGATACGCAGTATTTT.

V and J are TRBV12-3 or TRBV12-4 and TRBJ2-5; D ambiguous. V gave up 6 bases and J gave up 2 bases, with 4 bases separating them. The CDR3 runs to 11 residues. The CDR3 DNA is TGTGCCAGCAGGACACAAGAGACCCAGTACTTC. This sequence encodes CASRTQETQYF.

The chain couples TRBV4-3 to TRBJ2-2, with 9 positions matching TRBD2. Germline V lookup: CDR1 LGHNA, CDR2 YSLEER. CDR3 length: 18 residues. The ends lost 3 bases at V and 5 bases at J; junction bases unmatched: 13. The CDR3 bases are TGCGCCAGCAGCCAGACTGTCCGAGCGGGGGGTTGGACCGGGGAGCTGTTTTTT. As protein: CASSQTVRAGGWTGELFF.

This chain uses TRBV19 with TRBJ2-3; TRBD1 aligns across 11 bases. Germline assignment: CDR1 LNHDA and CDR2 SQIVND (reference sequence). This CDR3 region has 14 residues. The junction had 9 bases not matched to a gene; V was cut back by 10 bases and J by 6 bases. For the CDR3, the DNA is TGTGCCACTAACCGGGACAGGGGGGTTGATACGCAGTATTTT. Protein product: CATNRDRGVDTQYF.

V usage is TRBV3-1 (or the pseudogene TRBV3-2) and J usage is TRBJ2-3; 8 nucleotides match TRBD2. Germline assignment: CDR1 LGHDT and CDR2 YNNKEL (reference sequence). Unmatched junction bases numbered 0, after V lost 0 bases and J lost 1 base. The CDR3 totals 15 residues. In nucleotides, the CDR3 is TGTGCCAGCAGCCAAGAGACTAGCGGCACAGATACGCAGTATTTT. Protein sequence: CASSQETSGTDTQYF.

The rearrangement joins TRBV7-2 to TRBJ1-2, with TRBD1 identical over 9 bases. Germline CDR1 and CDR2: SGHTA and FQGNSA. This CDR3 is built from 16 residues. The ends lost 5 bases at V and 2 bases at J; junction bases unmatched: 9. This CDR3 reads CASSPGQGETNYGYTF. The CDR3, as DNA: TGTGCCAGCAGCCCGGGACAGGGAGAAACCAACTATGGCTACACCTTC.

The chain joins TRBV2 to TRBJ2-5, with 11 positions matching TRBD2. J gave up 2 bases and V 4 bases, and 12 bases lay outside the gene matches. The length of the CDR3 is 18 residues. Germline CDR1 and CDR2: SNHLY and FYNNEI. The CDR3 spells CASSARPSGGSVQETQYF. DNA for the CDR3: TGTGCCAGCAGTGCAAGGCCTAGCGGGGGGTCTGTGCAAGAGACCCAGTACTTC. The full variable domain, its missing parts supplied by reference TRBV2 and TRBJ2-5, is EPEVTQTPSHQVTQMGQEVILRCVPISNHLYFYWYRQILGQKVEFLVSFYNNEISEKSEIFDDQFSVERPDGSNFTLKIRSTKLEDSAMYFCASSARPSGGSVQETQYFGPGTRLLVL.

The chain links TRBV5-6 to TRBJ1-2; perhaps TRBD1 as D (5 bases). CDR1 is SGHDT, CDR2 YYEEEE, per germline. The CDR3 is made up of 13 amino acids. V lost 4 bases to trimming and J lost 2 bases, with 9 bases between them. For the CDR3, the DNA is TGTGCCAGCAGCCCGGACACCAACTATGGCTACACCTTC. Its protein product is CASSPDTNYGYTF.